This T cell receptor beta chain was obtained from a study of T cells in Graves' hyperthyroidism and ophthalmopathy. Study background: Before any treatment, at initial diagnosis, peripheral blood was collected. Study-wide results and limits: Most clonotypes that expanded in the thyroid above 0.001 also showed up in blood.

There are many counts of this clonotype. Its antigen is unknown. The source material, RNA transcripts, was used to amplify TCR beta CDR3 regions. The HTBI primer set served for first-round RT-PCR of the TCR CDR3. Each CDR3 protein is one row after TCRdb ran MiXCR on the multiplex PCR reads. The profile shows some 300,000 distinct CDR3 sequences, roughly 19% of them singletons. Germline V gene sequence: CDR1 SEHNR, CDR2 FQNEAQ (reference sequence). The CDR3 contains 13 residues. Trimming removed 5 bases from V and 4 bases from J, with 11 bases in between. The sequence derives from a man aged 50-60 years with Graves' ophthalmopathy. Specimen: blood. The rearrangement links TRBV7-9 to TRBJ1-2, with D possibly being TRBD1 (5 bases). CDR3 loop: CASSARDPYGYTF. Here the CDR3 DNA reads TGTGCCAGCAGCGCCAGGGATCCCTATGGCTACACCTTC.